One sample yielded the 14 T cell receptor beta chains listed below, sequenced in a study of blood T cell repertoires in COVID-19. Repertoires were generated with immunoSEQ multiplex PCR, while TCRdb's copy carries only in-frame clones and drops some. The sample records 330,000 or so clones, more than 70% being singletons. Sequenced: PBMCs or T cells enriched from blood (not recorded which). These receptors all stem from a man aged 40-49 years in a cohort exposed to, infected with or recovered from COVID-19 (not recorded which).

The chain joins TRBV27 to TRBJ2-7; weak D call: TRBD1 (9 bases). Between the trimmed V and J ends, which lost 3 bases and 2 bases, there was a span of 32 bases. The CDR3 is made up of 21 amino acids. Germline values: CDR1 MNHEY, CDR2 SMNVEV (reference sequence). In nucleotides, the CDR3 is TGTGCCAGCAGTTTCTCCGGACAGGGGTGGTTGGCGGGAGGCCCTACCTACGAGCAGTACTTC. This translates into CASSFSGQGWLAGGPTYEQYF.

This clone has just one count. J is TRBJ2-1 and V is TRBV2, with 15 bases aligning to TRBD2. This CDR3 comprises 16 residues. CDR1 SNHLY and CDR2 FYNNEI come from the germline V gene. V was clipped by 5 bases and J by 6 bases; unmatched bases: 5. Here the CDR3 reads CASSSRTSGRANEQFF. CDR3 coding DNA: TGTGCCAGCAGTTCTAGGACTAGCGGGAGGGCCAATGAGCAGTTCTTC.

This clone was seen more than once but under ten times. The rearrangement joins TRBV6-2 or TRBV6-3 to TRBJ2-7; 10 bases map to TRBD2. J lost 2 bases, V lost 2 bases, and 15 bases had no gene match. Germline CDR1 MNHEY, CDR2 SVGEGT. The CDR3 runs 19 residues. The CDR3 DNA follows: TGTGCCAGCAGTTACCCGGGGAGCGGGAGGGCCGCATCGACCTACGAGCAGTACTTC. Its translation: CASSYPGSGRAASTYEQYF.

The chain couples TRBV4-2 to TRBJ2-1; TRBD2 is a possible D gene (6 bases). The CDR3 length is 16 residues. V gave up 4 bases and J gave up 2 bases, with 15 bases separating them. Germline V gives CDR1 LGHNA, CDR2 YNFKEQ. CDR3 DNA sequence: TGTGCCAGCAGCCCCACTAGCAATAGGGCCTACAATGAGCAGTTCTTC. Translating gives CASSPTSNRAYNEQFF.

This rearrangement joins TRBV5-5 to TRBJ2-2; D gene uncertain. The CDR3 has 13 residues. The germline V gene has CDR1 SGHKS and CDR2 YYEKEE (reference sequence). Trimming pared 4 bases from V and 7 bases from J, leaving 11 bases between. The CDR3 DNA reads TGTGCCAGCAGCCCGGTCTTATTCGGGGAGCTGTTTTTT. This sequence encodes CASSPVLFGELFF.

This chain connects TRBV30 to TRBJ2-2; TRBD1 matches at 9 bases. Germline assignment: CDR1 GTSNPN and CDR2 SVGIG (reference sequence). The CDR3 sequence is 14 residues long. V shed 0 bases, J shed 7 bases, and the junction held 3 bases outside the gene matches. Here the CDR3 reads CAWSVTGGHGELFF. The CDR3 nucleotides read TGTGCCTGGAGTGTTACAGGGGGCCACGGGGAGCTGTTTTTT.

V is TRBV6-5 and J is TRBJ2-2; D perhaps matches TRBD1 (6 bases). The CDR3 length is 15 residues. V was pared by 6 bases and J by 6 bases, with 17 bases between. Germline V gives CDR1 MNHEY, CDR2 SVGAGI. The CDR3 DNA sequence: TGTGCCAGCAGCCGATCCACAGGGCCTGCCGGGGAGCTGTTTTTT. Encoded protein: CASSRSTGPAGELFF.

This chain joins TRBV10-2 and TRBJ1-2; no clear D gene. V lost 3 bases, J lost 0 bases, and 2 bases lay in between. Germline lookup yields CDR1 WSHSY and CDR2 SAAADI. The CDR3 runs to 12 residues. CDR3 sequence (DNA): TGCGCCAGCAGTGACACTAACTATGGCTACACCTTC. It translates to CASSDTNYGYTF.

CDR3 region: CASSLTGGARTEAFF. CDR3 DNA sequence: TGTGCCAGTAGTCTTACAGGGGGCGCGAGGACTGAAGCTTTCTTT. The chain combines TRBV19 with TRBJ1-1, with TRBD1 matching over 9 bases. Germline loops: CDR1 LNHDA, CDR2 SQIVND (reference sequence). After removal of 5 bases from V and 5 bases from J, the junction contained 9 bases not matched to a gene. The CDR3 runs to 15 residues.

The V gene is TRBV5-1, the J gene TRBJ1-6; TRBD1 might be the D (6 bases). Per germline, CDR1 SGHRS and CDR2 YFSETQ. The CDR3 sequence is 16 residues long. Trimming cost V 0 bases and J 6 bases, with 13 bases left between them. The CDR3 spells CASSLEFGQINSPLHF. As DNA, the CDR3 is TGCGCCAGCAGCTTGGAATTCGGACAGATTAATTCACCCCTCCACTTT.

This chain joins TRBV5-1 and TRBJ2-5; D ambiguous. Trimming took 4 bases from V and 3 from J, leaving 7 bases between them. Germline CDR1 reads SGHRS; CDR2 reads YFSETQ. The length of the CDR3 is 12 residues. CDR3 DNA sequence: TGCGCCAGCAGCGCGAACGAAGAGACCCAGTACTTC. Protein: CASSANEETQYF.

The chain has TRBV28 and TRBJ1-2, with 7 bases fitting TRBD1. This CDR3 comprises 12 residues. The V gene end was trimmed by 4 bases and the J gene end by 10 bases; junction bases not matched to a gene: 6. Germline-derived CDR1 and CDR2 are MDHEN and SYDVKM. The CDR3 nucleotides are TGTGCCAGCAGTTCCCGGACAGGTCACTACACCTTC. This encodes CASSSRTGHYTF.

The chain joins TRBV19 to TRBJ2-5; 9 nucleotides match TRBD1. This CDR3 is built from 15 residues. V gave up 3 bases and J gave up 2 bases; unmatched junction bases: 4. Per the germline V gene, CDR1 is LNHDA and CDR2 is SQIVND (reference sequence). CDR3 protein: CASSIVGTGQETQYF. The CDR3 DNA reads as TGTGCCAGTAGTATTGTGGGGACAGGGCAAGAGACCCAGTACTTC.

The J gene is TRBJ1-4, the V gene TRBV9; 8 bases agree with TRBD1. The V and J ends lost 0 bases and 4 bases, in that order; junction bases with no gene match: 5. Germline assignment: CDR1 SGDLS and CDR2 YYNGEE. The CDR3 is made up of 16 amino acids. CDR3 nucleotide sequence: TGTGCCAGCAGCGTAGCCCCACAGGGGGGTAATGAAAAACTGTTTTTT. Encoded protein: CASSVAPQGGNEKLFF.